This TCR beta chain was profiled in a study of blood T cell repertoires in COVID-19. At the level of the study: Sample material is recorded as cDNA or gDNA derived from T cells, B-cell-depleted T cells, or PBMCs.

Original processing methods: Amplification with reference gene primers provided the estimates of nucleated cell counts. TCRdb's copy holds only in-frame clones and misses some; the assay was immunoSEQ multiplex PCR. V, J and clone size reflect that table, while D and trimming were determined from the DNA. This sample carries about 300,000 clones, about four fifths of them seen once, and the ten largest clones take roughly 1.5%. Germline V CDR1 and CDR2: MNHNY, SVGAGI (reference sequence). CDR3 length equals 18 residues. J was trimmed by 2 bases and V by 5 bases; bases with no gene match: 13. The Seattle site enrolled patients during active infection and followed them longitudinally.

The TCR sequence derives from a human donor with COVID-19, enrolled during active disease. The donor label of this sample is uncertain. This chain uses TRBV6-6 with TRBJ2-5; 11 nucleotides align to TRBD2. Sequenced: peripheral blood. The CDR3 DNA is TGTGCCAGCAGTCCGGGACTAGCGGACTTCCTTACTCAAGAGACCCAGTACTTC. Its protein is CASSPGLADFLTQETQYF.